This entry lists 6 T cell receptor beta chains sequenced from one sample in a study of CD8+ T cells in alopecia areata. The authors extracted RNA and reverse transcribed it into cDNA as the sequencing template. Assay: immunoSEQ multiplex PCR; the TCRdb copy retains only in-frame clones and omits some. The sample yields around 100,000 clones, 44% seen once. Treatment reported: oral pan-JAK inhibitor, 5-10 mg twice daily. The sample here was CD8+ T cells sorted from blood, taken at week 24, from a patient treated with tofacitinib. The receptors here all came from a human donor with alopecia areata.

This chain links TRBV11-2 with TRBJ2-6; the D gene is possibly TRBD1 (5 bases). Trimming pared 4 bases from V and 0 bases from J, leaving 7 bases between. Germline loops: CDR1 SGHAT, CDR2 FQNNGV. The CDR3 sequence is 15 residues long. The CDR3 region is CASSSTASGANVLTF. The CDR3 DNA is TGTGCCAGCAGCTCGACAGCCTCTGGGGCCAACGTCCTGACTTTC.

This clone was seen a handful of times. V usage is TRBV9 and J usage is TRBJ2-3; 7 nucleotides agree with TRBD2. Germline loops: CDR1 SGDLS, CDR2 YYNGEE. This CDR3 is 16 amino acids long. The ends lost 0 bases at V and 4 bases at J; junction bases unmatched: 8. The CDR3 DNA reads TGTGCCAGCAGCGTAGCAGCGGGAAAAGGCGCAGATACGCAGTATTTT. Translated, it gives CASSVAAGKGADTQYF. Using reference TRBV9 and TRBJ2-3 for the parts outside the CDR3, the full variable domain is DSGVTQTPKHLITATGQRVTLRCSPRSGDLSVYWYQQSLDQGLQFLIQYYNGEERAKGNILERFSAQQFPDLHSELNLSSLELGDSALYFCASSVAAGKGADTQYFGPGTRLTVL.

The rearrangement joins TRBV7-9 to TRBJ2-7; maybe TRBD2 (5 bases). Per the germline V gene, CDR1 is SEHNR and CDR2 is FQNEAQ (reference sequence). The CDR3 runs to 14 residues. Trimming shortened V by 3 bases and J by 3 bases, and 12 bases separated the two germline ends. The CDR3 DNA reads as TGTGCCAGCAGCTTTACCGGGATGTACTACGAGCAGTACTTC. Translated, it gives CASSFTGMYYEQYF.

The chain uses TRBV7-9 and TRBJ2-7; 8 bases fit TRBD1. There are 15 residues in the CDR3. Germline lookup yields CDR1 SEHNR and CDR2 FQNEAQ (reference sequence). Losses at the gene ends were 5 bases for V and 4 bases for J; bases not matched to a gene: 10. CDR3 DNA: TGTGCCAGCAGCAGAACGACAGGGGCAACATACGAGCAGTACTTC. Its translation is CASSRTTGATYEQYF.

The gene calls are TRBV6-1 and TRBJ1-5, with a tentative D call TRBD1 (5 bases). Per germline, CDR1 MNHNS and CDR2 SASEGT. The CDR3 is made up of 15 amino acids. V lost 3 bases and J 6 bases, leaving 15 bases between the germline ends. The CDR3 nucleotides are TGTGCCAGCAGTGAGTTGCAGGGCCGCCTTCAGCCCCAGCATTTT. This encodes CASSELQGRLQPQHF.

This chain joins TRBV11-2 and TRBJ2-1, with 8 bases matching TRBD2. CDR1 SGHAT and CDR2 FQNNGV come from the germline V gene. J lost 6 bases, V lost 1 base, and 5 bases had no gene match. The CDR3 loop spans 15 amino acids. The CDR3 is CASSLAGGPTNEQFF. The CDR3 nucleotides are TGTGCCAGCAGCTTAGCGGGAGGGCCCACCAATGAGCAGTTCTTC.